The rows below give T cell receptor beta chains drawn from one sample of a study of control samples from healthy donors and cancer patients. Generated by immunoSEQ multiplex PCR, the TCRdb table keeps only in-frame clones and is missing some. The repertoire consists of some 79,000 clones, with roughly 90% occurring once and the leading ten covering roughly 6.7%. The sequenced material came from blood. The origin of the receptors is a man aged 50-59 years in good health. Both conserved end residues are part of each CDR3. D genes are given only for firm matches. Clone size appears in some rows only: once, few, many, or a class for an expanded clone.

D gene	CDR3 length	V gene	clone size	J gene	CDR3 protein	CDR3 DNA
.	15	TRBV5-1	once	TRBJ1-1	CASSLSPGMNTEAFF	TGCGCCAGCAGCTTGTCCCCAGGGATGAACACTGAAGCTTTCTTT
.	13	TRBV7-2	.	TRBJ2-1	CASSLAPGNEQFF	TGTGCCAGCAGCTTAGCGCCAGGGAATGAGCAGTTCTTC
.	15	TRBV7-9	.	TRBJ1-5	CASSLEGFSNQPQHF	TGTGCCAGCAGCTTAGAGGGATTTAGCAATCAGCCCCAGCATTTT
.	13	TRBV7-9	.	TRBJ2-7	CASVRLRTYEQYF	TGTGCCAGCGTACGACTCCGAACCTACGAGCAGTACTTC
TRBD1	13	TRBV10-3	.	TRBJ2-1	CAMGQGSPNEQFF	TGTGCCATGGGACAGGGTTCCCCCAATGAGCAGTTCTTC
TRBD1	13	TRBV7-9	medium-sized	TRBJ2-7	CASSFTGAEEQYF	TGTGCCAGCAGCTTCACAGGGGCGGAAGAGCAGTACTTC
.	14	TRBV2	.	TRBJ1-3	CASRRDISGNTIYF	TGTGCCAGCAGGCGGGACATCTCTGGAAACACCATATATTTT
.	15	TRBV11-2	.	TRBJ2-3	CASRRAGLTTDTQYF	TGTGCCAGCAGGAGGGCGGGTTTGACCACAGATACGCAGTATTTT
.	16	TRBV1	once	TRBJ2-3	CTSSRGLAESTDTQYF	TGCACCAGCAGTAGGGGACTAGCGGAGAGCACAGATACGCAGTATTTT
.	14	TRBV6-6	once	TRBJ2-7	CASSYSTQAYEQYF	TGTGCCAGCAGTTACTCGACCCAGGCCTACGAGCAGTACTTC
.	13	TRBV5-1	once	TRBJ2-1	CASSGGVYNEQFF	TGCGCCAGCTCTGGAGGGGTCTACAATGAGCAGTTCTTC
.	15	TRBV27	.	TRBJ2-3	CASSLGPANADTQYF	TGTGCCAGCTCCCTAGGGCCAGCAAATGCAGATACGCAGTATTTT
.	13	TRBV11-2	.	TRBJ1-2	CASSRSFPRGYTF	TGTGCCAGCAGCCGATCATTCCCGCGGGGCTACACCTTC
.	10	TRBV3-1/TRBV3-2	.	TRBJ1-2	CASGDYGYTF	TGTGCCAGCGGGGACTATGGCTACACCTTC
.	15	TRBV24-1	.	TRBJ1-5	CATSDALTSNQPQHF	TGTGCCACCAGTGATGCGTTGACTAGCAATCAGCCCCAGCATTTT
.	15	TRBV10-3	.	TRBJ2-7	CAISESHGASYEQYF	TGTGCCATCAGTGAGTCCCACGGGGCCTCCTACGAGCAGTACTTC
.	13	TRBV30	once	TRBJ1-4	CASSGATNEKLFF	TGTGCCTCCTCGGGGGCAACTAATGAAAAACTGTTTTTT